What follows describes a single T cell receptor (beta chain). The antigen is unknown. The sequencing depth, 1 in 200,000 to 1 in 1 million T cells, was the target. Generated by immunoSEQ multiplex PCR, the TCRdb table keeps only in-frame clones and is missing some. The sample includes some 30,000 clones, more than 75% of them seen just once. This sample was included in a study of cytotoxic CD8 clonotypes in ibrutinib-treated CLL. Study-wide background: Response specimens were obtained following a median treatment duration of about 12 months, with a range of 6 to 36.

The CDR3 is 12 residues long. Looked up from germline, CDR1 is MNHEY and CDR2 is SVGAGI. Trimming took 5 bases from V and 11 from J, leaving 15 bases between them. General observations from the study: Patients with sustained remission and those progressing were sampled at differing times. Baseline levels of clonality went above those of age-matched healthy donors and moved with circulating CD8+ T-cell counts.

This clonotype was obtained from a human donor with chronic lymphocytic leukemia. The J gene is TRBJ1-1, the V gene TRBV6-5; possible D gene TRBD1, 6 bases. The sample was PBMCs, taken after 36 months of ibrutinib treatment. The CDR3 region has the DNA TGTGCCAGCAGTGGTGGGGCAGGGGTCGCTTTCTTT. As protein: CASSGGAGVAFF.